This T cell receptor (beta chain) was sequenced for a study of identical twins. Findings of the study overall: Conclusions were based on cross-sectional statistical analysis, without following the same donors. There was an excess of low generation probability in the out-of-frame alpha sequences that twins shared. Abundant beta clonotypes from cord blood had fewer insertions, unlike memory repertoires, which showed none.

Germline V gene data show CDR1 as ENHRY and CDR2 as SYGVKD. Trimming stripped 3 bases from V and 0 bases from J, with 18 bases between. The length of the CDR3 is 17 residues. As for this clonotype: The target antigen is unknown.

Template switching (which added a universal primer site) was used, and cDNA carried unique molecular identifiers. TCRdb independently ran MiXCR on the 5' RACE reads; one entry per CDR3 protein. Altogether roughly 1.6 million distinct CDR3 sequences are present, around 29% being singletons, with the ten largest covering more than 0.25%. Material: cord blood. This chain uses TRBV10-3 with TRBJ2-7; weak D call: TRBD2 (5 bases). This sequence was found in a newborn girl in good health. The CDR3 reads CAISDPSRASSSYEQYF. Written as DNA, the CDR3 is TGTGCCATCAGTGACCCCTCGCGGGCCTCAAGCTCCTACGAGCAGTACTTC.